The clone carrying this T cell receptor beta chain was observed at least ten times. Its antigen is unknown. Beta-chain TCR CDR3 regions were amplified from RNA transcripts. After a first-round RT-PCR with HTBI primers, a second-round multiplex PCR was run. MiXCR, applied by TCRdb to the multiplex PCR reads, yields one record per CDR3 protein. The sample has about 480,000 distinct CDR3 sequences, 14% seen once. In donors with ophthalmopathy, activity was moderate-to-severe, with CAS ≥3, NOSPECS ≥4 and duration under 3 months. These data are taken from a study of Graves' ophthalmopathy and Graves' hyperthyroidism. As for the study in general: Samples of peripheral blood were obtained at initial diagnosis, prior to treatment of any kind.

Study-wide results and limits: Appearing in blood as well were most expanded thyroid clonotypes above 0.001 frequency.

Between the trimmed V and J ends, which lost 1 base and 1 base, there was a span of 7 bases. The CDR3 contains 14 residues. Per germline, CDR1 LGHDT and CDR2 YNNKEL (reference sequence). This chain links TRBV3-1 with TRBJ1-1, with a weak D call TRBD1 (5 bases). Sequencing input: blood. The TCR was taken from a woman in her 30s with Graves' ophthalmopathy. The CDR3 region has the DNA TGTGCCAGCAGCCAAGGCGGGGCGAACACTGAAGCTTTCTTT. Translation gives CASSQGGANTEAFF.